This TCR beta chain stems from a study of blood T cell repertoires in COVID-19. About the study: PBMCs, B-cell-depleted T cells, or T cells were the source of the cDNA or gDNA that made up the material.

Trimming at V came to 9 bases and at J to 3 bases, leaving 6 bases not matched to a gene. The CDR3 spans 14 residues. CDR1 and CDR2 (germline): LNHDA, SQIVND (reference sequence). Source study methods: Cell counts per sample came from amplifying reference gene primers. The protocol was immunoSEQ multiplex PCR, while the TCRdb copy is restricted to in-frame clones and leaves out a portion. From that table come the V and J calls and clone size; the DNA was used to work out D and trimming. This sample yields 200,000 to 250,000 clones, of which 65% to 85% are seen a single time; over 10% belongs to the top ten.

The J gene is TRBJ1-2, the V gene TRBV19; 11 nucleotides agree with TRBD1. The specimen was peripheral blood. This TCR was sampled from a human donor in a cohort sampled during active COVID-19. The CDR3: CASLTGQGDYGYTF. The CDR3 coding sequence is TGTGCCAGCCTTACGGGACAGGGGGACTATGGCTACACCTTC.